The 8 T cell receptor beta chains below all came from one sample that was sequenced in a study of T cells after yellow fever vaccination. Using its own MiXCR run on the 5' RACE reads, TCRdb lists one record per CDR3 protein. The table records some 420,000 distinct CDR3 sequences, roughly 20% of them present only once. The sequencing used PBMCs, collected before the yellow fever booster vaccination. The receptors were sampled from a man aged 18 to 29 who received the YFV17D yellow fever vaccine.

The rearrangement uses TRBV3-1 and TRBJ2-3; TRBD2 matches at 12 bases. This CDR3 contains 15 residues. Trimming took 6 bases from V and 8 from J; bases not matched to a gene: 9. Germline V gene data show CDR1 as LGHDT and CDR2 as YNNKEL (reference sequence). This chain's CDR3 is CASRELAGGPRTQYF. DNA of the CDR3: TGTGCCAGCAGAGAGCTAGCGGGGGGGCCACGTACGCAGTATTTT.

The V gene is TRBV20-1, the J gene TRBJ1-1; D is possibly TRBD1 (5 bases). The CDR3 runs to 14 residues. Germline CDR1 and CDR2: DFQATT and SNEGSKA (reference sequence). V lost 1 base and J lost 4, with 13 bases in between. The CDR3 region is CSARGPGTFTEAFF. CDR3 sequence (DNA): TGCAGTGCTAGAGGCCCGGGGACTTTCACTGAAGCTTTCTTT.

The chain uses TRBV5-1 and TRBJ1-4; D uncertain. Germline V CDR1 and CDR2: SGHRS, YFSETQ. The V end lost 6 bases, the J end lost 2 bases, and 11 bases lay between the germline ends. This CDR3 is built from 14 residues. CDR3 region: CASNSEPTNEKLFF. The CDR3, as DNA: TGCGCCAGCAACTCGGAGCCCACTAATGAAAAACTGTTTTTT.

The table lists this clonotype with a few counts. This sequence joins TRBV5-1 and TRBJ1-6; D gene ambiguous. The CDR3 is made up of 13 amino acids. Looked up from germline, CDR1 is SGHRS and CDR2 is YFSETQ. Deletions cut 3 bases from V and 7 bases from J, with 8 bases between. The CDR3 protein is CASSYGRNSPLHF. CDR3 nucleotide sequence: TGCGCCAGCAGCTACGGTAGGAATTCACCCCTCCACTTT.

A few counts support this clonotype. V gene TRBV5-6 combines with J gene TRBJ1-5; D call uncertain. The CDR3 runs 15 residues. Trimming removed 2 bases from V and 0 bases from J, with 9 bases in between. Germline V CDR1 and CDR2: SGHDT, YYEEEE. CDR3 sequence: CASSFRGDSNQPQHF. The CDR3 nucleotides are TGTGCCAGCAGCTTCCGCGGAGATAGCAATCAGCCCCAGCATTTT. The variable domain in full, with the rest retrieved from reference TRBV5-6 and TRBJ1-5, is DAGVTQSPTHLIKTRGQQVTLRCSPKSGHDTVSWYQQALGQGPQFIFQYYEEEERQRGNFPDRFSGHQFPNYSSELNVNALLLGDSALYLCASSFRGDSNQPQHFGDGTRLSIL.

The sample holds a few counts of this clonotype. The J gene is TRBJ1-4, the V gene TRBV24-1, with D possibly matching TRBD1 (6 bases). The CDR3 loop spans 14 amino acids. Germline CDR1 is KGHDR and CDR2 is SFDVKD. Trimming left V 4 bases short and J 7 bases short, with 12 bases between. The CDR3 bases are TGTGCCACCAGTGACGATACAGGGAGTGAAAAACTGTTTTTT. Encoded protein: CATSDDTGSEKLFF.

This chain joins TRBV21-1 and TRBJ2-1; the D call of TRBD1 is as the table states it, not checked on the DNA. TRBV21-1 is a documented pseudogene. The CDR3 totals 16 residues. The DNA for the CDR3 is TGTGCCAGCAGCAGCGGCTGGGGCGGGGTCAAAACGAAGCAGTTCTTC. It codes for CASSSGWGGVKTKQFF.

In this sample, this clonotype turned up a few times. This chain uses TRBV20-1 with TRBJ1-2; a possible D gene is TRBD1 (6 bases). Germline V gene data show CDR1 as DFQATT and CDR2 as SNEGSKA (reference sequence). V was trimmed by 3 bases and J by 5 bases, leaving 13 bases between them. The CDR3 runs to 13 residues. The CDR3 here is CSASPGTNYGYTF. In DNA, the CDR3 is TGCAGTGCTAGTCCCGGGACAAATTATGGCTACACCTTC.